What follows are 23 T cell receptor beta chains derived from one specimen sequenced in a study of cytomegalovirus exposure and HLA in healthy donors (dated by TCRdb to the late 2010s). The library was built by means of the immunoSEQ multiplex PCR assay. For the multiplex PCR, a mixture combining 60 forward primers for TCR Vbeta segments and 13 reverse primers for TCR Jbeta segments was used. TCRdb mirrors the immuneACCESS table, restricted to in-frame sequences. Some clones are absent from its copies; in checked studies, under half trace to an unresolved V gene, and the reason for the others is unknown. Here the sample has some 130,000 clones; around 80% occur a single time. The ten largest clones represent about 4.9% of the sample. The specimen was PBMCs. These receptors came from a young man in good health.

The genes are TRBV7-9 and TRBJ1-3, with 9 bases matching TRBD1. Germline V gene data show CDR1 as SEHNR and CDR2 as FQNEAQ (reference sequence). With V trimmed by 4 bases and J by 8 bases, 6 bases remained unmatched. The length of the CDR3 is 14 residues. CDR3 in amino acids: CASSYLGQGHTIYF. The CDR3 DNA reads as TGTGCCAGCAGCTACCTGGGACAGGGACACACCATATATTTT.

This rearrangement joins TRBV27 to TRBJ2-7, with 8 bases lining up with TRBD2. The CDR3 is 17 residues long. J gave up 3 bases and V 2 bases, and 12 bases lay outside the gene matches. Germline V CDR1 and CDR2: MNHEY, SMNVEV (reference sequence). The CDR3 coding sequence is TGTGCCAGCAGTTTAAGGGCGGTGACTAGCGAGTTCTACGAGCAGTACTTC. Translated: CASSLRAVTSEFYEQYF.

In the case of this clone: Compared with germline, one end of the junction differs, possibly owing to a read error. The CDR3 region has the DNA TGTTCCAGCAGCCCGGGGACAGGGGAGACCCAGTACTTC. It codes for CSSSPGTGETQYF. The V and J genes are TRBV7-9 and TRBJ2-5, with 9 bases matching TRBD1. Germline CDR1 and CDR2: SEHNR and FQNEAQ (reference sequence). The CDR3 runs to 13 residues.

The genes are TRBV11-3 and TRBJ2-5, with TRBD2 matching 12 bases. Losses at the gene ends were 5 bases for V and 4 bases for J; bases not matched to a gene: 8. CDR1 and CDR2 (germline): SGHNT, YENEEA. The CDR3 contains 16 residues. CDR3: CASSPRTSGKGETQYF. CDR3 coding DNA: TGTGCCAGCAGCCCCAGGACTAGCGGGAAGGGAGAGACCCAGTACTTC.

The chain joins TRBV7-6 to TRBJ2-1; possible D gene TRBD1, 6 bases. CDR1 is SGHVS and CDR2 is FNYEAQ in the germline V gene. CDR3 length: 15 amino acids. V was cut by 3 bases and J by 0 bases, with 9 bases left in between. The DNA of the CDR3 is TGTGCCAGCAGCTTGGCGGACAGCTCCTACAATGAGCAGTTCTTC. Its protein product is CASSLADSSYNEQFF.

The table lists this clone with a few counts. This sequence joins TRBV9 and TRBJ1-4; 11 bases fit TRBD1. Germline CDR1 SGDLS, CDR2 YYNGEE. This CDR3 is built from 15 residues. Trimming cost V 4 bases and J 7 bases; bases outside gene matches: 6. Here the CDR3 reads CASSPRTGGSEKLFF. Written as DNA, the CDR3 is TGTGCCAGCAGCCCCCGGACAGGGGGCTCTGAAAAACTGTTTTTT. The complete variable domain, with remaining parts taken from reference TRBV9 and TRBJ1-4, reads DSGVTQTPKHLITATGQRVTLRCSPRSGDLSVYWYQQSLDQGLQFLIQYYNGEERAKGNILERFSAQQFPDLHSELNLSSLELGDSALYFCASSPRTGGSEKLFFGSGTQLSVL.

The chain couples TRBV11-2 to TRBJ2-3; 9 positions match TRBD2. The CDR3 contains 15 residues. In germline, CDR1 is SGHAT, CDR2 FQNNGV. V dropped 5 bases and J dropped 3; count of bases not matched to a gene: 6. The CDR3 coding sequence is TGTGCCAGCAGCCTCAGCGGGAGGAAAACAGATACGCAGTATTTT. Its translation: CASSLSGRKTDTQYF.

This clone was seen just once. This sequence joins TRBV7-9 and TRBJ2-7, with D possibly matching TRBD2 (5 bases). The CDR3 runs to 14 residues. The germline V gene encodes CDR1 SEHNR and CDR2 FQNEAQ (reference sequence). Trimming shortened V by 2 bases and J by 2 bases, and 10 bases separated the two germline ends. For the CDR3, the DNA is TGTGCCAGCAGCTTATCGGACTGGGCCTACGAGCAGTACTTC. Translation gives CASSLSDWAYEQYF.

The chain couples TRBV7-3 to TRBJ2-7; a weak D match, TRBD1 (5 bases). The CDR3 has 13 residues. The germline CDR1 and CDR2 sequences are SGHTA and FQGTGA. The V end was cut by 5 bases, the J end by 3 bases, with 11 bases between. The CDR3 loop reads CASSPTGIYEQYF. The CDR3 DNA is TGTGCCAGCAGCCCTACAGGAATCTACGAGCAGTACTTC.

A few counts support this clone. In nucleotides, the CDR3 is TGTGCCAGCAGTTTAAGCGTTCCCGGCGAGCAGTACTTC. Its translation is CASSLSVPGEQYF. The chain carries TRBV28 and TRBJ2-7; D not certain. CDR1 is MDHEN and CDR2 is SYDVKM in the germline V gene. The CDR3 is 13 residues long. The germline V and J ends were trimmed by 2 bases and 6 bases, with 11 bases remaining between them.

This rearrangement joins TRBV9 to TRBJ2-5, with a possible D match to TRBD2 (5 bases). V was trimmed by 3 bases and J by 7 bases, leaving 13 bases between them. The length of the CDR3 is 13 residues. Germline loops: CDR1 SGDLS, CDR2 YYNGEE. As DNA, the CDR3 is TGTGCCAGCAGCGCCCCCAGCGGACCGACCCAGTACTTC. Translated, it gives CASSAPSGPTQYF.

The rearrangement joins TRBV27 to TRBJ2-2, with 8 bases identical to TRBD1. This CDR3 comprises 15 residues. Germline-derived CDR1 and CDR2 are MNHEY and SMNVEV (reference sequence). V shed 6 bases, J shed 5 bases, and the junction held 8 bases outside the gene matches. CDR3 DNA: TGTGCCAGCAGCCTCAGACAGGGGTGGACCGGGGAGCTGTTTTTT. This gives the protein CASSLRQGWTGELFF.

A remark on this clone: A junction boundary mismatches the germline segment, possibly from a read error. V is TRBV7-9 and J is TRBJ2-7; 9 bases fit TRBD2. Germline CDR1 is SEHNR and CDR2 is FQNEAQ (reference sequence). CDR3 length: 15 amino acids. The CDR3 sequence is CSSSLGGTSHYEQYF. In nucleotides, the CDR3 is TGTTCCAGCAGCTTAGGGGGGACTAGCCACTACGAGCAGTACTTC. Together with reference TRBV7-9 and TRBJ2-7, the CDR3 gives the full variable domain: DTGVSQNPRHKITKRGQNVTFRCDPISEHNRLYWYRQTLGQGPEFLTYFQNEAQLEKSRLLSDRFSAERPKGSFSTLEIQRTEQGDSAMYLCSSSLGGTSHYEQYFGPGTRLTVT.

The chain joins TRBV29-1 to TRBJ2-1, with 15 bases aligning to TRBD2. There are 17 residues in the CDR3. Germline CDR1 SQVTM, CDR2 ANQGSEA. V lost 7 bases and J lost 6; bases outside the gene matches: 13. The CDR3 bases are TGCAGCGCGCGGGGGGGGACTAGCGGGAGGTTTGGCAATGAGCAGTTCTTC. This codes for CSARGGTSGRFGNEQFF.

This chain uses TRBV6-5 with TRBJ2-7; 8 bases are a match to TRBD2. Germline V gives CDR1 MNHEY, CDR2 SVGAGI. There are 13 residues in the CDR3. Trimming cost V 5 bases and J 4 bases; bases outside gene matches: 4. CDR3 sequence reads: CASSRTSRYEQYF. The CDR3 DNA is TGTGCCAGCAGTCGGACTAGCAGATACGAGCAGTACTTC.

This chain links TRBV19 with TRBJ2-3, with D maybe TRBD1 (5 bases). The CDR3 spans 16 residues. Looked up from germline, CDR1 is LNHDA and CDR2 is SQIVND (reference sequence). Trimming removed 5 bases at V and 0 bases at J, with 15 bases between. The CDR3 DNA reads TGTGCCAGTAGTCGACCTGGGGCCGTAAGCACAGATACGCAGTATTTT. Protein sequence: CASSRPGAVSTDTQYF.

This clone occurred a few times. The J gene is TRBJ2-7, the V gene TRBV27, with 11 positions matching TRBD2. The CDR3 covers 14 residues. The V gene's germline CDR1 is MNHEY and CDR2 SMNVEV (reference sequence). V dropped 6 bases and J dropped 0; count of bases not matched to a gene: 1. CDR3 sequence reads: CASRGLADSYEQYF. The CDR3 bases are TGTGCCAGCAGGGGACTAGCGGACTCCTACGAGCAGTACTTC.

CDR3 in amino acids: CASSYPSPSGRYEQYF. For the CDR3, the DNA is TGTGCCAGCAGTTACCCCTCCCCAAGCGGGAGGTACGAGCAGTACTTC. V and J are TRBV6-5 and TRBJ2-7; 9 bases agree with TRBD2. Germline V gene data show CDR1 as MNHEY and CDR2 as SVGAGI. V lost 2 bases, J lost 4 bases, and 9 bases stayed unmatched. There are 16 residues in the CDR3.

This rearrangement joins TRBV7-9 to TRBJ1-1; TRBD1 is a possible D gene (5 bases). Per the germline V gene, CDR1 is SEHNR and CDR2 is FQNEAQ (reference sequence). The length of the CDR3 is 14 residues. With 3 bases removed from V and 0 bases from J, the gap between germline ends came to 8 bases. This chain's CDR3 is CASSFGGMNTEAFF. The CDR3 DNA reads as TGTGCCAGCAGCTTTGGGGGGATGAACACTGAAGCTTTCTTT. The whole variable domain, remainder taken from reference TRBV7-9 and TRBJ1-1, is DTGVSQNPRHKITKRGQNVTFRCDPISEHNRLYWYRQTLGQGPEFLTYFQNEAQLEKSRLLSDRFSAERPKGSFSTLEIQRTEQGDSAMYLCASSFGGMNTEAFFGQGTRLTVV.

The J gene is TRBJ2-1, the V gene TRBV7-2, with 7 bases fitting TRBD1. The CDR3 is 13 amino acids. The junction had 8 bases not matched to a gene; V was cut back by 8 bases and J by 7 bases. Germline V gives CDR1 SGHTA, CDR2 FQGNSA. CDR3 residues: CASGTAALNEQFF. CDR3 coding DNA: TGTGCCAGCGGGACAGCGGCGTTGAATGAGCAGTTCTTC.

The rearrangement links TRBV30 to TRBJ1-1, with D unresolved. CDR3 length equals 10 residues. Germline CDR1 and CDR2: GTSNPN and SVGIG (reference sequence). Trimming left V 3 bases short and J 11 bases short, with 10 bases between. CDR3 bases: TGTGCCTGGAGGAGGGAGGTGGCTTTCTTT. It is translated as CAWRREVAFF.

This sequence joins TRBV5-6 and TRBJ2-1, with 10 bases identical to TRBD1. This CDR3 is built from 14 residues. The germline gives CDR1 SGHDT, CDR2 YYEEEE. V lost 2 bases to trimming and J lost 10 bases; unmatched junction nucleotides: 6. Here the CDR3 reads CASSLRQGAGEQFF. CDR3 coding DNA: TGTGCCAGCAGCTTACGACAGGGGGCGGGGGAGCAGTTCTTC.

This clone was detected only once. This chain joins TRBV10-3 and TRBJ2-2, with D possibly matching TRBD2 (6 bases). Trimming took 11 bases from V and 2 from J, leaving 12 bases between them. Looked up from germline, CDR1 is ENHRY and CDR2 is SYGVKD. This CDR3 spans 13 amino acids. This CDR3 reads CAAGTPNTGELFF. CDR3 nucleotides: TGTGCCGCCGGGACTCCCAACACCGGGGAGCTGTTTTTT.